The clone carrying this T cell receptor beta chain has at least ten counts. Its antigen is still unknown. This sample was taken from a study of T cells in Graves' hyperthyroidism and ophthalmopathy. Amplification yielded TCR beta CDR3 regions, with RNA transcripts as the source. The HTBI primer set was used in a first-round RT-PCR of the TCR CDR3. TCRdb recomputed calls from the multiplex PCR reads with MiXCR, one row per CDR3 protein. The repertoire includes 250,000 or so distinct CDR3 sequences, approximately 16% of them detected once, and roughly 31% sits in the top ten. Diagnosis of hyperthyroidism was new in patients aged 18 to 65, and its duration was under 2 months. Uncontrolled infection, other autoimmune disease, pregnancy and lactation each barred patients from inclusion. Germline loops: CDR1 DFQATT, CDR2 SNEGSKA (reference sequence). This CDR3 is built from 15 residues. Trimming took 6 bases from V and 0 from J, leaving 17 bases between them.

General study findings and limits: Most clonotypes expanded in thyroid above 0.001 were likewise present in blood. Researchers report that a 13 V-J model separated ophthalmopathy from stable hyperthyroidism.

Sequenced: blood. This clonotype was obtained from a woman between 45 and 60 years old with Graves' hyperthyroidism that later progressed to Graves' ophthalmopathy. The V gene is TRBV20-1, the J gene TRBJ1-1, with D perhaps matching TRBD1 (5 bases). The CDR3 reads CSAQGWFSLNTEAFF. The CDR3 DNA is TGCAGTGCCCAGGGATGGTTTAGTCTGAACACTGAAGCTTTCTTT.